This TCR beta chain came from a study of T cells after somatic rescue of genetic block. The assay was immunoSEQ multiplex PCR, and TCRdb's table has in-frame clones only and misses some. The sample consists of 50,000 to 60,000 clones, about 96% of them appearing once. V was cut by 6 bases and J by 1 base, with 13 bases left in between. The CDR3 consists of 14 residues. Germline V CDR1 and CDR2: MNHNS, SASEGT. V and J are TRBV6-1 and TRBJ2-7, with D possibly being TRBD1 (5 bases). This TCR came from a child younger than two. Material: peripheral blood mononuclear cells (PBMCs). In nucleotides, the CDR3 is TGTGCCAGCAGCCCCTTCCAGGGATCCTACGAGCAGTACTTC. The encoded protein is CASSPFQGSYEQYF.